These T cell receptor beta chains were read from a single sample in a study of cytomegalovirus exposure and HLA in healthy donors. The repertoire was sequenced with immunoSEQ multiplex PCR; TCRdb's copy has only in-frame clones and lacks some. The sample yields roughly 150,000 clones, approximately 80% seen once. The sequencing input was PBMCs. The receptors shown here come from a man aged 25 to 40 in good health and CMV-seropositive. Both conserved end residues are part of each CDR3. Each record gives: clone size, J gene, D gene, V gene, CDR3 DNA, CDR3 protein. A D gene is named only where the DNA matches it firmly. Clone size is shown for a subset of rows, as once, few, many or a class of expanded clone.

>-|TRBJ2-5|-|TRBV11-2
TGTGCCAGCAGCTTAAGTAGAGAGACCCAGTACTTC
CASSLSRETQYF
>-|TRBJ2-7|TRBD2|TRBV5-5
TGTGCCAGCAGCTTGTGGGCGGGGGGAACCTACGAGCAGTACTTC
CASSLWAGGTYEQYF
>once|TRBJ2-1|TRBD1|TRBV19
TGTGCCAGTACCAAGACAGGGTTCCTAAGCTCCTACAATGAGCAGTTCTTC
CASTKTGFLSSYNEQFF
>-|TRBJ2-2|-|TRBV19
TGTGCCAGTAGTAAGTTTGGGACTTCGAACACCGGGGAGCTGTTTTTT
CASSKFGTSNTGELFF
>-|TRBJ2-5|-|TRBV15
TGTGCCACCAGCAGAGGCGAGCAGACCCAGTACTTC
CATSRGEQTQYF
>-|TRBJ2-5|TRBD2|TRBV2
TGTGCCAGCAGTTGGGGGCTAGCGGGAGAGGAGACCCAGTACTTC
CASSWGLAGEETQYF
>-|TRBJ2-7|-|TRBV7-9
TGTTCCAGCAGCTCCAGGTCCTACGAGCAGTACTTC
CSSSSRSYEQYF
>-|TRBJ2-7|TRBD2|TRBV7-9
TGTGCCAGCAGCCCGGGACTACCTACCTACGAGCAGTACTTC
CASSPGLPTYEQYF
>-|TRBJ2-5|TRBD1|TRBV5-8
TGTGCCAGCAGCGAGACAGGGGTTGTCGAGACCCAGTACTTC
CASSETGVVETQYF
>-|TRBJ2-5|TRBD1|TRBV11-2
TGTGCCAGCAGCTTAAGGGGGCTAGAGACCCAGTACTTC
CASSLRGLETQYF
>-|TRBJ1-5|-|TRBV28
TGTGCCAGCAGTTTTGGGGGGACCCATCAGCCCCAGCATTTT
CASSFGGTHQPQHF
>-|TRBJ2-5|-|TRBV2
TGTGCCAGCAGTCGGGAGACCCAGTACTTC
CASSRETQYF
>-|TRBJ2-3|-|TRBV6-1
TGTGCCAGCAGTTTCAGGACTCCCTCCACAGATACGCAGTATTTT
CASSFRTPSTDTQYF
>-|TRBJ2-2|-|TRBV11-2
TGTGCCAGCAGCTTAGGGACTTGGCCCGGGGAGCCGTTTTTT
CASSLGTWPGEPFF
>once|TRBJ1-1|-|TRBV5-1
TGCACCAGCAGCTTAACAGGATACACTGAAGCTTTCTTT
CTSSLTGYTEAFF
>-|TRBJ2-5|TRBD1|TRBV18
TGTGCCAGCTCAGAGAGACAGGGGGCAAGAGAGACCCAGTACTTC
CASSERQGARETQYF
>-|TRBJ2-7|TRBD1|TRBV30
TGTGCCTGGAGCCGGGGACAGGGAGAGTACGAGCAGTACTTC
CAWSRGQGEYEQYF
>-|TRBJ1-2|-|TRBV15
TGTGCCACCAGCAGCGGTGGTTCTAACTATGGCTACACCTTC
CATSSGGSNYGYTF
>few|TRBJ1-3|-|TRBV6-5
TGTGCCAGCGCGGAGCCTAACTCTGGAAACACCATATATTTT
CASAEPNSGNTIYF
>few|TRBJ1-1|TRBD1|TRBV28
TGTGCCAGCTTTATAACAGGGGGCAGTGAAGCTTTCTTT
CASFITGGSEAFF
>-|TRBJ2-2|TRBD2|TRBV2
TGTGCCAGCAGCATGGGACTAGCGTTTGACGGGGAGCTGTTTTTT
CASSMGLAFDGELFF
>-|TRBJ2-7|-|TRBV6-5
TGTGCCAGCCAACTCAGCGCGGGCGAGCAGTACTTC
CASQLSAGEQYF
>-|TRBJ2-7|-|TRBV4-2
TGTGCCAGCAGCCAAGAGTACGCGGGCCAGTCCTACGAGCAGTACTTC
CASSQEYAGQSYEQYF
>-|TRBJ1-5|-|TRBV5-6
TGTGCCAGCAGCTGGGGGCAGGGTAGGAATCAGCCCCAGCATTTT
CASSWGQGRNQPQHF
>-|TRBJ2-3|-|TRBV28
TGTGCCAGCACGGGGGGTGGGGGCGGGCAGTATTTT
CASTGGGGGQYF
>-|TRBJ2-5|-|TRBV7-9
TGTGCCAGCGGGGGGTACGAGACCCAGTACTTC
CASGGYETQYF
>-|TRBJ1-1|-|TRBV29-1
TGCAGCGTTCCCGGCTCCGGGTTAGAAGCTTTCTTT
CSVPGSGLEAFF
>-|TRBJ1-6|-|TRBV4-3
TGCGCCAGTTCTCGGACAGTAAGCTCCTATAATTCACCCCTCCACTTT
CASSRTVSSYNSPLHF
>-|TRBJ2-5|-|TRBV11-2
TGTGCCAGCAGCTATAGTCCCCCAGAGACCCAGTACTTC
CASSYSPPETQYF
>-|TRBJ2-7|TRBD2|TRBV14
TGTGCCAGCAGGGGGACTAGCGGGAGCGAGCAGTACTTC
CASRGTSGSEQYF
>-|TRBJ2-3|TRBD2|TRBV6-4
TGTGCCAGCAGTGGAAAGGGACTAACCACAGATACGCAGTATTTT
CASSGKGLTTDTQYF
>-|TRBJ1-2|-|TRBV28
TGTGCCAGCAGTGATCGAGCGGATGGCTACACCTTC
CASSDRADGYTF
>-|TRBJ2-1|TRBD2|TRBV27
TGTGCCAGCGCGGCGCTAGCGGGAGGGAATGAGCAGTTCTTC
CASAALAGGNEQFF
>-|TRBJ2-7|-|TRBV9
TGTGCCAGCAGCGTAGCGCTAGAAGGGGTCTACGAGCAGTACTTC
CASSVALEGVYEQYF
>-|TRBJ1-1|TRBD1|TRBV4-3
TGCGCCAGCAGCCAAGGGACAGGGGAGACTGAAGCTTTCTTT
CASSQGTGETEAFF
>-|TRBJ2-5|TRBD1|TRBV5-1
TGCGCCAGCAGCCCCGGGACAGGGGGGCAGACCCAGTACTTC
CASSPGTGGQTQYF
>-|TRBJ1-1|-|TRBV10-1
TGCGCCAGCAGTGACACACAGAACACTGAAGCTTTCTTT
CASSDTQNTEAFF
>once|TRBJ2-7|TRBD1|TRBV7-2
TGTGCCAGCAGCCTCCGGGACAGGGGGAGTCATGACTTC
CASSLRDRGSHDF
>-|TRBJ1-4|TRBD1|TRBV7-9
TGTTCCAGCAGCGCGAAGGGGGCCCGGACTGAAAAACTGTTTTTT
CSSSAKGARTEKLFF
>few|TRBJ2-1|-|TRBV29-1
TGCAGCGTTGAAACACCAGGGGGGCTGAATGAGCAGTTCTTC
CSVETPGGLNEQFF
>-|TRBJ2-1|TRBD2|TRBV30
TGTGCCTGGAGTGATAGCGGGAGGCCCCACAATGAGCAGTTCTTC
CAWSDSGRPHNEQFF
>once|TRBJ2-5|TRBD2|TRBV9
TGTGCCAGCAGCGTAGGGACTAGCGGGGGGCTCCAAGAGACCCAGTACTTC
CASSVGTSGGLQETQYF
>-|TRBJ1-6|-|TRBV28
TGTGCCAGCAGTTTTCCCCTCGGTCAGGGGAGAACGAGACATAATTCACCCCTCCACTTT
CASSFPLGQGRTRHNSPLHF
>-|TRBJ1-4|-|TRBV25-1
TGTGCCAGCAGTGAATTCTATAATGAAAAACTGTTTTTT
CASSEFYNEKLFF
>-|TRBJ2-7|TRBD2|TRBV13
TGTGCCAGCAGCTTAATAGCGGGGGTCGACGAGCAGTACTTC
CASSLIAGVDEQYF
>-|TRBJ1-5|TRBD1|TRBV10-3
TGTGCCATTCGGGACAGCTTCCATCAGCCCCAGCATTTT
CAIRDSFHQPQHF
>-|TRBJ1-1|-|TRBV7-2
TGTGCCAGCAGCCTCCCAAGGGAGTTCACTGAAGCTTTCTTT
CASSLPREFTEAFF
>-|TRBJ2-1|TRBD2|TRBV19
TGTGCCAGTAGTACAAGCGGGGGCTCCTACAATGAGCAGTTCTTC
CASSTSGGSYNEQFF
>few|TRBJ1-2|-|TRBV6-5
TGTGCCAGCAGGCTGACAGCTAACTATGGCTACACCTTC
CASRLTANYGYTF
>once|TRBJ2-7|TRBD2|TRBV27
TGTGCCAGCAGGAGGTTGTTAGCGGGGATCTACGAGCAGTACTTC
CASRRLLAGIYEQYF
>-|TRBJ2-1|TRBD2|TRBV19
TGTGCCAGTAGTATCCCCCCGTGGGCTAGCGGGAGGGTGTCCTACAATGAGCAGTTCTTC
CASSIPPWASGRVSYNEQFF
>-|TRBJ1-3|-|TRBV4-3
TGCGCCAGCAGCCAAGATGCGACTTTCTCTGGAAACACCATATATTTT
CASSQDATFSGNTIYF
>-|TRBJ2-7|-|TRBV27
TGTGCCAGCAGTTTATGGGAGGGGGGCGAGCAGTACTTC
CASSLWEGGEQYF
>-|TRBJ2-7|-|TRBV21-1
TGTGCCAGCAGCAAAGAAATGGCTAGCGGGAGAGGGGGGTCCTACGAGCAGTACTTC
CASSKEMASGRGGSYEQYF
>once|TRBJ2-7|-|TRBV30
TGTGCCTTCGGACGGGGTTACGAGCAGTACTTC
CAFGRGYEQYF
>-|TRBJ2-3|-|TRBV5-1
TGCGCCAGCAGCTTAATCGGGAGCACAGATACGCAGTATTTT
CASSLIGSTDTQYF
>-|TRBJ2-3|TRBD1|TRBV29-1
TGCAGCGTTGTACAGGGGATGGATACGCAGTATTTT
CSVVQGMDTQYF
>few|TRBJ1-1|TRBD1|TRBV7-2
TGTGCCAGCAGCTTAGCCGGGACAGGGATTGAAGCTTTCTTT
CASSLAGTGIEAFF